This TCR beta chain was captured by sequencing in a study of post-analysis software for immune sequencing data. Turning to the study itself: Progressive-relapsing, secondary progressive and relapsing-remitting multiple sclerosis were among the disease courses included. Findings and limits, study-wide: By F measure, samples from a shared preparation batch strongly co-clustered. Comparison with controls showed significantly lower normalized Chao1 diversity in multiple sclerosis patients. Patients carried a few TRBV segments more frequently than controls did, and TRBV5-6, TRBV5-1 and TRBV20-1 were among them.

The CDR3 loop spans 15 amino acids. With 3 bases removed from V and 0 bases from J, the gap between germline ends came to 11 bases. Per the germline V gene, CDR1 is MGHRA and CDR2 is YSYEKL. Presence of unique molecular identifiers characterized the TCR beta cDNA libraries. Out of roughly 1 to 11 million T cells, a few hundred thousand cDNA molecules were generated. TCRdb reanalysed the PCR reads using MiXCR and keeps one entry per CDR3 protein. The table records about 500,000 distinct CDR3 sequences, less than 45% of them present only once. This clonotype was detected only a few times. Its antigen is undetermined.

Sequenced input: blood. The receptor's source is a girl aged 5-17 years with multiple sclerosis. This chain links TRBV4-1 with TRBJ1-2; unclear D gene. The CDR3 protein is CASSQTGSANYGYTF. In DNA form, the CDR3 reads TGCGCCAGCAGCCAGACGGGATCAGCTAACTATGGCTACACCTTC.